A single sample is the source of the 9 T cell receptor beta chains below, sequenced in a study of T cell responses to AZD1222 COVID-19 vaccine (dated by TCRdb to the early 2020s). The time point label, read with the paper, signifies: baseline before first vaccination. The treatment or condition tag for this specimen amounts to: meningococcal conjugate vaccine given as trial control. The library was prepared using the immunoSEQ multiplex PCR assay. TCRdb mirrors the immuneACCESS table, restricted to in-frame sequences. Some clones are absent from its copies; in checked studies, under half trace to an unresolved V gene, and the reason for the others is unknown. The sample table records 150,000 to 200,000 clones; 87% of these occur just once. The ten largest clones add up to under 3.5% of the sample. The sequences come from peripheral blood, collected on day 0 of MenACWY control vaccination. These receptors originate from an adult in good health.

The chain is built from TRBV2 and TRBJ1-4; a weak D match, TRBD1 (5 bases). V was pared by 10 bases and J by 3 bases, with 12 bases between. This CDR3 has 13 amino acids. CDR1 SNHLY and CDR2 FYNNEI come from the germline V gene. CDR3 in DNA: TGTGCCACCGGGGGGGTACCTAATGAAAAACTGTTTTTT. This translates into CATGGVPNEKLFF.

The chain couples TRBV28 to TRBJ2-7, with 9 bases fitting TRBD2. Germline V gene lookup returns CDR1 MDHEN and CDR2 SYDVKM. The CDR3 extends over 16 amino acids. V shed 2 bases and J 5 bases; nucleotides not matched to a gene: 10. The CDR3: CASSLLAGIGTNEQYF. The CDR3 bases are TGTGCCAGCAGTTTACTAGCGGGAATAGGTACGAACGAGCAGTACTTC.

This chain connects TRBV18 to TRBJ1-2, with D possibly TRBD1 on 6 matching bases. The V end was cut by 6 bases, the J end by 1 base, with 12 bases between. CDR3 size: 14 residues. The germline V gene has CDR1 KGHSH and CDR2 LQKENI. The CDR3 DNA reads TGTGCCAGCTCGCGGAACAGGGATAACTATGGCTACACCTTC. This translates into CASSRNRDNYGYTF.

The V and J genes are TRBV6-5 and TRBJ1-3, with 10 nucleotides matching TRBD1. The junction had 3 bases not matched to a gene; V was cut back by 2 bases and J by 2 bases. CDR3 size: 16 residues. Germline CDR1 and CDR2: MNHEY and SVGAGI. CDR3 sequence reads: CASSYATGGTGNTIYF. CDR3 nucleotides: TGTGCCAGCAGTTACGCGACAGGGGGCACTGGAAACACCATATATTTT.

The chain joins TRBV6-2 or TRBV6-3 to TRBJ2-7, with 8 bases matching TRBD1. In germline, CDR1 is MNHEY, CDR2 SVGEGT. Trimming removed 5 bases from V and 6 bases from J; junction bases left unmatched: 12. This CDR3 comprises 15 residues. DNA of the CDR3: TGTGCCAGCAGTAGGGCGGACAGGGCGTGGAGCGAGCAGTACTTC. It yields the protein CASSRADRAWSEQYF.

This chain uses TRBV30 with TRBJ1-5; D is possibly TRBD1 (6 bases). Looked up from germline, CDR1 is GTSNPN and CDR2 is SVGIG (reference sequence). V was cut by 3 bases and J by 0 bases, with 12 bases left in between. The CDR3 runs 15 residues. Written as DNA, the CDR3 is TGTGCCTGGAGCGCAGGACAGAATAGCAATCAGCCCCAGCATTTT. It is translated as CAWSAGQNSNQPQHF.

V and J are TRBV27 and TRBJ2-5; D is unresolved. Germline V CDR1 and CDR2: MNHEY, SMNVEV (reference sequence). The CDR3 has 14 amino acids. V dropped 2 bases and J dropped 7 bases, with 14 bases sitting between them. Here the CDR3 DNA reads TGTGCCAGCAGTTTACGGGCACAGAGTGGGACCCAGTACTTC. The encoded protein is CASSLRAQSGTQYF.

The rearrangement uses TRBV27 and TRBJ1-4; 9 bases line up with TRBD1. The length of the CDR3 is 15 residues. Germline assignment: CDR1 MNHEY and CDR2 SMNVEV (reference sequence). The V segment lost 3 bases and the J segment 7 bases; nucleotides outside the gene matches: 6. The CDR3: CASSLRDRVGEKLFF. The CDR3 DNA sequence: TGTGCCAGCAGTTTGAGGGACAGGGTGGGTGAAAAACTGTTTTTT.

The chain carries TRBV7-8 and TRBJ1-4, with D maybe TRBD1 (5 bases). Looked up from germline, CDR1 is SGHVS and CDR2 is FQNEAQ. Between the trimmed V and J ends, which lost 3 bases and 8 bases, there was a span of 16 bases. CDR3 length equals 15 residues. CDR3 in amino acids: CASSLERDAGEKLFF. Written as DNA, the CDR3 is TGTGCCAGCAGCTTGGAGCGGGACGCGGGGGAAAAACTGTTTTTT.